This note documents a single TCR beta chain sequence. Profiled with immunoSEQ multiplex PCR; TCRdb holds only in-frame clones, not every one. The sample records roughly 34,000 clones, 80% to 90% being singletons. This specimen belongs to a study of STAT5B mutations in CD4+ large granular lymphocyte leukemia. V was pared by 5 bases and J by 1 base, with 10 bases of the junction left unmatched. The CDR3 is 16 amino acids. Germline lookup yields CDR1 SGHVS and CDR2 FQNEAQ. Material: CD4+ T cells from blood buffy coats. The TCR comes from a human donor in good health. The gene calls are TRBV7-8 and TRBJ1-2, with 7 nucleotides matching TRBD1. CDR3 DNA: TGTGCCAGCAGCCGTTACAGGGGCCGGTTTAACTATGGCTACACCTTC. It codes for CASSRYRGRFNYGYTF.